Presented here are 20 T cell receptor beta chains from one specimen sequenced in a study of blood T cell repertoires in COVID-19. The protocol was immunoSEQ multiplex PCR, while the TCRdb copy is restricted to in-frame clones and leaves out a portion. In the table there are roughly 160,000 clones, around 80% of which are singletons. The sample comprised PBMCs or T cells enriched from blood (not recorded which). The receptor set was obtained from a man aged 45-65 years who had recovered from COVID-19.

The chain has TRBV6-5 and TRBJ2-7; unclear D gene. Germline V lookup: CDR1 MNHEY, CDR2 SVGAGI. This CDR3 contains 13 residues. Deletions cut 4 bases from V and 3 bases from J, with 10 bases between. The CDR3 loop reads CASSSPQSYEQYF. CDR3 DNA: TGTGCCAGCAGTTCCCCACAGAGCTACGAGCAGTACTTC.

The chain employs TRBV6-5 and TRBJ2-7; 7 nucleotides match TRBD1. V was clipped by 10 bases and J by 2 bases; unmatched bases: 2. The CDR3 has 11 amino acids. The V gene's germline CDR1 is MNHEY and CDR2 SVGAGI. DNA of the CDR3: TGTGCCATGCAGGGGGCCTACGAGCAGTACTTC. The encoded protein is CAMQGAYEQYF.

This chain uses TRBV6-2 or TRBV6-3 with TRBJ2-7; D may be TRBD1 (6 bases). The CDR3 extends over 13 amino acids. The germline gives CDR1 MNHEY, CDR2 SVGEGT. The V end was cut by 5 bases, the J end by 3 bases, with 11 bases between. The DNA for the CDR3 is TGTGCCAGCAGTCCGACAGGTTTCTACGAGCAGTACTTC. This sequence encodes CASSPTGFYEQYF.

This chain uses TRBV5-1 with TRBJ1-2, with a possible D match to TRBD1 (6 bases). This CDR3 is built from 16 residues. V was trimmed by 4 bases and J by 0 bases, leaving 16 bases between them. Germline V gene data show CDR1 as SGHRS and CDR2 as YFSETQ. Here the CDR3 DNA reads TGCGCCAGCAGCCCGACAGGTGGGGGAGCTAACTATGGCTACACCTTC. Its protein is CASSPTGGGANYGYTF.

The chain carries TRBV5-6 and TRBJ1-2, with 9 bases fitting TRBD1. Trimming cost V 4 bases and J 4 bases; bases outside gene matches: 11. This CDR3 has 16 amino acids. Germline CDR1 reads SGHDT; CDR2 reads YYEEEE. The CDR3 here is CASSPKSWTGAYGYTF. In DNA, the CDR3 is TGTGCCAGCAGCCCGAAATCCTGGACAGGGGCCTATGGCTACACCTTC. The full variable domain, in which reference TRBV5-6 and TRBJ1-2 provide the parts outside the CDR3, is DAGVTQSPTHLIKTRGQQVTLRCSPKSGHDTVSWYQQALGQGPQFIFQYYEEEERQRGNFPDRFSGHQFPNYSSELNVNALLLGDSALYLCASSPKSWTGAYGYTFGSGTRLTVV.

V is TRBV6-5 and J is TRBJ2-7, with 8 bases matching TRBD2. J gave up 1 base and V 6 bases, and 5 bases lay outside the gene matches. The CDR3 runs to 14 residues. From germline, CDR1 is MNHEY and CDR2 SVGAGI. As DNA, the CDR3 is TGTGCCAGCAGACTAGCGGCGGCTTCCTACGAGCAGTACTTC. Translating gives CASRLAAASYEQYF.

The genes are TRBV11-2 and TRBJ2-3, with D possibly being TRBD2 (5 bases). V was trimmed by 5 bases and J by 5 bases, leaving 8 bases between them. Per the germline V gene, CDR1 is SGHAT and CDR2 is FQNNGV. The CDR3 has 12 amino acids. CDR3 in amino acids: CASSPREDTQYF. The DNA for the CDR3 is TGTGCCAGCAGCCCACGGGAAGATACGCAGTATTTT.

The J gene is TRBJ2-5, the V gene TRBV3-1 (or the pseudogene TRBV3-2); tentative D call: TRBD2 (5 bases). The CDR3 totals 11 residues. CDR1 and CDR2 from the germline V gene are LGHDT and YNNKEL (reference sequence). The V and J ends lost 7 bases and 10 bases respectively, with 13 bases between them. The CDR3 DNA is TGTGCCAGCACCTACGCACGGGACCAGTACTTC. Translated, it gives CASTYARDQYF.

The chain couples TRBV5-4 to TRBJ1-4; 9 bases match TRBD1. Trimming cost V 3 bases and J 5 bases; bases outside gene matches: 5. Germline loops: CDR1 SGHNT, CDR2 YYREEE (reference sequence). The CDR3 loop spans 15 amino acids. DNA of the CDR3: TGTGCCAGCAGCTCACAGGGGGCCCTAAATGAAAAACTGTTTTTT. Amino acid sequence: CASSSQGALNEKLFF.

The genes are TRBV5-6 and TRBJ1-2; D perhaps matches TRBD1 (5 bases). This CDR3 is built from 13 residues. Germline CDR1 is SGHDT and CDR2 is YYEEEE. V lost 4 bases to trimming and J lost 4 bases, with 11 bases between them. CDR3 sequence reads: CASSGAGVYGYTF. The DNA of the CDR3 is TGTGCCAGCAGCGGCGCGGGGGTCTATGGCTACACCTTC.

Comment on this clone: The junction and the germline gene differ at one end; a read error may be behind it. The chain carries TRBV7-7 and TRBJ2-2; tentative D call: TRBD2 (5 bases). The CDR3 is 15 residues long. Looked up from germline, CDR1 is SSHAT and CDR2 is FNYEAQ (reference sequence). CDR3 amino acids: CASSPREGNTGELFF. In DNA form, the CDR3 reads TGTGCTAGCAGCCCCCGCGAGGGTAACACCGGGGAGCTGTTTTTT.

CDR3: CASSQEGVRIWTGELFF. The CDR3 coding sequence is TGTGCCAGCAGCCAAGAAGGGGTCAGAATATGGACCGGGGAGCTGTTTTTT. The genes are TRBV3-1 (or the pseudogene TRBV3-2) and TRBJ2-2, with D perhaps TRBD1 (5 bases). The CDR3 has 17 amino acids. Trimming pared 0 bases from V and 5 bases from J, leaving 16 bases between. CDR1 and CDR2 (germline): LGHDT, YNNKEL (reference sequence).

The genes are TRBV5-1 and TRBJ2-5; 11 bases map to TRBD2. CDR1 is SGHRS, CDR2 YFSETQ, per germline. V was pared by 0 bases and J by 4 bases, with 11 bases of the junction left unmatched. CDR3 length: 18 residues. The CDR3 here is CASSLAISGGAVGETQYF. CDR3 sequence (DNA): TGCGCCAGCAGCTTGGCTATTAGCGGGGGGGCAGTCGGAGAGACCCAGTACTTC.

The genes are TRBV9 and TRBJ2-3; TRBD1 is a possible D gene (8 bases). The CDR3 contains 17 residues. V gave up 4 bases and J gave up 8 bases, with 26 bases separating them. Looked up from germline, CDR1 is SGDLS and CDR2 is YYNGEE. The CDR3 sequence: CASSPGGAGQGLRTQYF. Here the CDR3 DNA reads TGTGCCAGCAGCCCGGGGGGAGCAGGACAGGGTTTGCGTACGCAGTATTTT.

The chain uses TRBV6-1 and TRBJ2-4, with D perhaps matching TRBD2 (5 bases). The CDR3 totals 15 residues. Trimming shortened V by 3 bases and J by 7 bases, and 16 bases separated the two germline ends. Germline CDR1 and CDR2: MNHNS and SASEGT. CDR3 in amino acids: CASSEVGLPRNIQYF. DNA of the CDR3: TGTGCCAGCAGTGAGGTTGGACTGCCCCGCAACATTCAGTACTTC.

This chain links TRBV10-3 with TRBJ1-5, with a possible D match to TRBD1 (5 bases). Germline V CDR1 and CDR2: ENHRY, SYGVKD. V gave up 6 bases and J gave up 8 bases, with 14 bases separating them. The CDR3 runs 13 residues. For the CDR3, the DNA is TGTGCCATCAGCGACCCCGGGGGGGAGCCCCAGCATTTT. Translating gives CAISDPGGEPQHF.

The chain couples TRBV7-9 to TRBJ2-2; maybe TRBD2 (6 bases). CDR1 is SEHNR and CDR2 is FQNEAQ in the germline V gene (reference sequence). This CDR3 is built from 14 residues. Between the trimmed V and J ends, which lost 8 bases and 4 bases, there was a span of 14 bases. Written as DNA, the CDR3 is TGTGCCAGCGGGCGGGACGGAAGCACCGGGGAGCTGTTTTTT. Translated: CASGRDGSTGELFF.

The chain joins TRBV5-1 to TRBJ1-2, with D perhaps matching TRBD1 (5 bases). Per germline, CDR1 SGHRS and CDR2 YFSETQ. Trimming pared 1 base from V and 6 bases from J, leaving 16 bases between. The CDR3 loop spans 15 amino acids. The CDR3 nucleotides read TGCGCCAGCAGCTTGAATCCGGGGGAAGTCGATGGCTACACCTTC. Translated: CASSLNPGEVDGYTF.

V is TRBV19 and J is TRBJ1-2, with 7 nucleotides matching TRBD1. This CDR3 comprises 13 residues. Germline V gives CDR1 LNHDA, CDR2 SQIVND (reference sequence). Trimming took 5 bases from V and 3 from J; bases not matched to a gene: 3. The CDR3 DNA is TGTGCCAGTAGTGACAGGGTCCACTATGGCTACACCTTC. As protein: CASSDRVHYGYTF.

The V call is TRBV18, the J call TRBJ2-1; maybe TRBD2 (7 bases). The length of the CDR3 is 15 residues. V lost 0 bases, J lost 7 bases, and 13 bases lay in between. The V gene's germline CDR1 is KGHSH and CDR2 LQKENI. CDR3 in DNA: TGTGCCAGCTCACCACCCGGGGGGCCTAGGAATGAGCAGTTCTTC. It codes for CASSPPGGPRNEQFF.